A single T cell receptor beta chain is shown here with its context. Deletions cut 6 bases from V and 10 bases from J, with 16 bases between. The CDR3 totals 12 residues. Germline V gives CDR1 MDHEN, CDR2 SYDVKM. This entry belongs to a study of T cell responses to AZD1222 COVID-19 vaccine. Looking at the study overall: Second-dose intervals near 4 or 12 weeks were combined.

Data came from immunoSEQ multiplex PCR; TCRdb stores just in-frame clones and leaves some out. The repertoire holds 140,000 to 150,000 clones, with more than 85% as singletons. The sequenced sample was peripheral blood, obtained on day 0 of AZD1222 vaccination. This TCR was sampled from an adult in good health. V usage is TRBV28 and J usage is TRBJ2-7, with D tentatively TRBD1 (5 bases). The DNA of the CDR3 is TGTGCCAGCAGCCCGACCCGACAGCCCCAGTACTTC. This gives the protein CASSPTRQPQYF.